The 7 T cell receptor beta chains listed next were all sequenced from one sample in a study of radiotherapy plus CTLA-4 blockade in lung cancer. Profiling relied on immunoSEQ multiplex PCR, and the TCRdb table lists in-frame clones only, not all of them. The data contain tens of thousands of clones, over 70% of them singletons. The specimen comprised peripheral blood, sampled from a patient treated with radiotherapy plus ipilimumab. The receptors originated from a human donor with non-small cell lung cancer who had a partial response to radiotherapy plus ipilimumab. Some clones in this sample may be carry-over from other donors' samples.

This rearrangement joins TRBV6-5 to TRBJ2-1, with TRBD1 matching over 7 bases. The CDR3 runs 14 residues. The V gene's germline CDR1 is MNHEY and CDR2 SVGAGI. V trimming: 10 bases; J trimming: 1 base; junction bases outside the gene matches: 7. CDR3 nucleotides: TGTGCCACCGAAGACAGGGAATCCTACAATGAGCAGTTCTTC. Translated, it gives CATEDRESYNEQFF.

The V gene is TRBV7-2, the J gene TRBJ1-2; tentative D call: TRBD1 (6 bases). The ends were cut back, 4 bases at V and 0 bases at J, with 15 bases in the middle. Germline V CDR1 and CDR2: SGHTA, FQGNSA. The CDR3 length is 16 residues. The CDR3 DNA sequence: TGTGCCAGCAGCTCCGCGACAGGAAGAGCTAACTATGGCTACACCTTC. Protein sequence: CASSSATGRANYGYTF.

V is TRBV5-1 and J is TRBJ2-5; perhaps TRBD2 as D (6 bases). The V and J ends lost 7 bases and 0 bases respectively, with 13 bases between them. The CDR3 contains 14 residues. Germline V lookup: CDR1 SGHRS, CDR2 YFSETQ. The CDR3 DNA is TGCGCCAGCTCGCAGCGGGCCAACCAAGAGACCCAGTACTTC. It codes for CASSQRANQETQYF.

Turning to this clone: The same CDR3 arises from other DNA sequences in this sample as well. The rearrangement uses TRBV18 and TRBJ2-5; 8 positions agree with TRBD2. V gave up 6 bases and J gave up 2 bases; unmatched junction bases: 5. The germline CDR1 and CDR2 sequences are KGHSH and LQKENI. The CDR3 has 14 residues. The CDR3 reads CASSPGLAQETQYF. CDR3 nucleotide sequence: TGTGCCAGCTCGCCAGGACTAGCACAAGAGACCCAGTACTTC.

This chain joins TRBV19 and TRBJ1-1, with D tentatively TRBD1 (6 bases). V was shortened by 3 bases and J by 1 base, with 6 bases between the two germline ends. The CDR3 sequence is 13 residues long. CDR1 and CDR2 (germline): LNHDA, SQIVND (reference sequence). The DNA for the CDR3 is TGTGCCAGTAGTATGGGGGCGAACACTGAAGCTTTCTTT. Its protein product is CASSMGANTEAFF.

The chain couples TRBV9 to TRBJ2-7, with D possibly TRBD1 on 5 matching bases. The CDR3 is made up of 13 amino acids. Looked up from germline, CDR1 is SGDLS and CDR2 is YYNGEE. Trimming removed 2 bases at V and 6 bases at J, with 12 bases between. In DNA, the CDR3 is TGTGCCAGCAGCGTTACCCAGGGCTTCGAGCAGTACTTC. Its protein product is CASSVTQGFEQYF.

The rearrangement links TRBV18 to TRBJ2-5; 13 positions match TRBD2. Germline CDR1 KGHSH, CDR2 LQKENI. The V gene end was trimmed by 6 bases and the J gene end by 5 bases; junction bases not matched to a gene: 12. CDR3 length: 17 residues. The CDR3 DNA sequence: TGTGCCAGCTCCCCCGGACTAGCGGGAGAAGGAGGCGAGACCCAGTACTTC. Its translation: CASSPGLAGEGGETQYF. The full variable domain, with the rest looked up from reference TRBV18 and TRBJ2-5, is NAGVMQNPRHLVRRRGQEARLRCSPMKGHSHVYWYRQLPEEGLKFMVYLQKENIIDESGMPKERFSAEFPKEGPSILRIQQVVRGDSAAYFCASSPGLAGEGGETQYFGPGTRLLVL.